Listed below are T cell receptor beta chains from one sample, sequenced in a study of regulatory T cells in long-lasting Graves disease. Using its own MiXCR run on the multiplex PCR reads, TCRdb lists one record per CDR3 protein. The repertoire holds around 300,000 distinct CDR3 sequences, with around 21% as singletons. The source was peripheral blood mononuclear cells (PBMCs), collected when the disease was refractory, from a patient treated with antithyroid drugs. The receptors derive from a female donor with Graves disease. Both conserved end residues are part of each CDR3. The D gene is left open where the match is weak. Not all rows give a size; the values are once, few, many and, for expanded clones, a class.

J gene: TRBJ1-4
clone size: few
D gene: NA
CDR3 length: 13
V gene: TRBV29-1
CDR3 protein: CSVERGDGEKLFF
CDR3 DNA: TGCAGCGTTGAGCGGGGAGACGGAGAAAAACTGTTTTTT

J gene: TRBJ1-4
clone size: many
D gene: NA
CDR3 length: 16
V gene: TRBV15
CDR3 protein: CATSKEGGRTNEKLFF
CDR3 DNA: TGTGCCACCAGCAAAGAAGGGGGGAGGACTAATGAAAAACTGTTTTTT

J gene: TRBJ1-2
clone size: NA
D gene: NA
CDR3 length: 14
V gene: TRBV9
CDR3 protein: CASSVGGGNYGYTF
CDR3 DNA: TGTGCCAGCAGCGTAGGCGGCGGGAACTATGGCTACACCTTC

J gene: TRBJ1-1
clone size: NA
D gene: NA
CDR3 length: 14
V gene: TRBV19
CDR3 protein: CASSIRNVNTEAFF
CDR3 DNA: TGTGCCAGTAGTATAAGGAACGTTAACACTGAAGCTTTCTTT

J gene: TRBJ2-7
clone size: many
D gene: TRBD2
CDR3 length: 12
V gene: TRBV20-1
CDR3 protein: CSARRLAGPPYF
CDR3 DNA: TGCAGTGCTCGAAGACTAGCGGGACCACCGTACTTC

J gene: TRBJ2-1
clone size: NA
D gene: TRBD2
CDR3 length: 17
V gene: TRBV7-2
CDR3 protein: CASSLGGAGVGWDEQFF
CDR3 DNA: TGTGCCAGCAGCTTGGGCGGAGCGGGAGTGGGGTGGGATGAGCAGTTCTTC

J gene: TRBJ1-6
clone size: many
D gene: NA
CDR3 length: 13
V gene: TRBV6-1
CDR3 protein: CASSETGSSPLHF
CDR3 DNA: TGTGCCAGCAGTGAAACGGGGAGTTCACCCCTCCACTTT

J gene: TRBJ2-7
clone size: many
D gene: NA
CDR3 length: 15
V gene: TRBV7-2
CDR3 protein: CASSPLVRGTFEQYF
CDR3 DNA: TGTGCCAGCAGCCCACTGGTTCGCGGGACGTTCGAGCAGTACTTC

J gene: TRBJ1-2
clone size: few
D gene: NA
CDR3 length: 12
V gene: TRBV28
CDR3 protein: CASSPRARGYTF
CDR3 DNA: TGTGCCAGCAGTCCCCGGGCCCGCGGCTACACCTTC

J gene: TRBJ1-4
clone size: NA
D gene: NA
CDR3 length: 15
V gene: TRBV4-3
CDR3 protein: CASSQDTPGGGKLFF
CDR3 DNA: TGCGCCAGCAGCCAAGACACCCCCGGGGGTGGGAAACTGTTTTTT

J gene: TRBJ2-2
clone size: few
D gene: NA
CDR3 length: 15
V gene: TRBV6-1
CDR3 protein: CASSPGQNPTGELFF
CDR3 DNA: TGTGCCAGCAGTCCCGGACAGAACCCCACCGGGGAGCTGTTTTTT

J gene: TRBJ2-1
clone size: NA
D gene: TRBD2
CDR3 length: 15
V gene: TRBV7-6
CDR3 protein: CASSQLAGGLNEQFF
CDR3 DNA: TGTGCCAGCAGCCAGCTAGCGGGGGGACTCAATGAGCAGTTCTTC

J gene: TRBJ2-1
clone size: few
D gene: NA
CDR3 length: 12
V gene: TRBV6-1
CDR3 protein: CASREDPNEQFF
CDR3 DNA: TGTGCCAGCAGGGAGGACCCTAATGAGCAGTTCTTC

J gene: TRBJ2-7
clone size: many
D gene: TRBD1
CDR3 length: 15
V gene: TRBV28
CDR3 protein: CASSVAGTGLHEQYF
CDR3 DNA: TGTGCCAGCAGTGTCGCCGGGACAGGGTTGCACGAGCAGTACTTC

J gene: TRBJ2-7
clone size: few
D gene: NA
CDR3 length: 13
V gene: TRBV30
CDR3 protein: CAWSPLGGVEQYF
CDR3 DNA: TGTGCCTGGAGTCCCCTTGGAGGGGTCGAGCAGTACTTC

J gene: TRBJ2-7
clone size: NA
D gene: NA
CDR3 length: 16
V gene: TRBV27
CDR3 protein: CASSLSSRAGSYEQYF
CDR3 DNA: TGTGCCAGCAGTTTATCGTCCAGGGCGGGCTCCTACGAGCAGTACTTC

J gene: TRBJ2-7
clone size: NA
D gene: NA
CDR3 length: 12
V gene: TRBV29-1
CDR3 protein: CSAPGKGGEQYF
CDR3 DNA: TGCAGCGCCCCGGGTAAGGGTGGCGAGCAGTACTTC

J gene: TRBJ2-5
clone size: many
D gene: NA
CDR3 length: 14
V gene: TRBV20-1
CDR3 protein: CSAANAGVGETQYF
CDR3 DNA: TGCAGTGCTGCGAACGCAGGGGTCGGAGAGACCCAGTACTTC

J gene: TRBJ1-4
clone size: NA
D gene: NA
CDR3 length: 17
V gene: TRBV6-2/TRBV6-3
CDR3 protein: CASSYSVEQVVGEKLFF
CDR3 DNA: TGTGCCAGCAGTTACTCGGTGGAGCAGGTTGTGGGTGAAAAACTGTTTTTT

J gene: TRBJ2-2
clone size: few
D gene: NA
CDR3 length: 14
V gene: TRBV29-1
CDR3 protein: CSVEGDGYTGELFF
CDR3 DNA: TGCAGCGTTGAAGGGGACGGATACACCGGGGAGCTGTTTTTT

J gene: TRBJ2-1
clone size: few
D gene: NA
CDR3 length: 15
V gene: TRBV13
CDR3 protein: CASTPAIWISNEQFF
CDR3 DNA: TGTGCCAGCACCCCGGCGATCTGGATTTCGAATGAGCAGTTCTTC

J gene: TRBJ1-6
clone size: NA
D gene: NA
CDR3 length: 16
V gene: TRBV6-2/TRBV6-3
CDR3 protein: CASTPFQGSYNSPLHF
CDR3 DNA: TGTGCCAGCACCCCCTTCCAGGGTTCCTATAATTCACCCCTCCACTTT

J gene: TRBJ1-6
clone size: many
D gene: NA
CDR3 length: 13
V gene: TRBV12-3/TRBV12-4
CDR3 protein: CASSLSRDSPLHF
CDR3 DNA: TGTGCCAGCAGCCTAAGCAGGGATTCACCCCTCCACTTT

J gene: TRBJ2-1
clone size: few
D gene: TRBD2
CDR3 length: 11
V gene: TRBV28
CDR3 protein: CASQERESNVF
CDR3 DNA: TGTGCCAGCCAGGAGCGGGAGAGTAACGTCTTC

J gene: TRBJ1-5
clone size: NA
D gene: TRBD1
CDR3 length: 14
V gene: TRBV29-1
CDR3 protein: CSVRQGALDQPQHF
CDR3 DNA: TGCAGCGTCAGACAGGGGGCGTTGGATCAGCCCCAGCATTTT

J gene: TRBJ2-7
clone size: NA
D gene: NA
CDR3 length: 18
V gene: TRBV4-3
CDR3 protein: CASSQDVSRPDRTYEQYF
CDR3 DNA: TGCGCCAGCAGCCAAGATGTAAGTCGTCCCGACAGAACCTACGAGCAGTACTTC

J gene: TRBJ2-5
clone size: many
D gene: NA
CDR3 length: 13
V gene: TRBV28
CDR3 protein: CASSRTGSGTQYF
CDR3 DNA: TGTGCCAGCAGCCGAACAGGCTCTGGGACCCAGTACTTC

J gene: TRBJ2-5
clone size: many
D gene: TRBD2
CDR3 length: 14
V gene: TRBV7-3
CDR3 protein: CASSAGLAEETQYF
CDR3 DNA: TGTGCCAGCAGTGCTGGACTAGCGGAAGAGACCCAGTACTTC

J gene: TRBJ2-7
clone size: few
D gene: TRBD1
CDR3 length: 16
V gene: TRBV28
CDR3 protein: CASSAIGQGVLSEQYF
CDR3 DNA: TGTGCCAGCAGTGCTATTGGACAGGGAGTTCTAAGCGAGCAGTACTTC

J gene: TRBJ1-5
clone size: many
D gene: NA
CDR3 length: 13
V gene: TRBV7-2
CDR3 protein: CASSTDSNQPQHF
CDR3 DNA: TGTGCCAGCAGCACGGACAGCAATCAGCCCCAGCATTTT

J gene: TRBJ2-5
clone size: NA
D gene: TRBD2
CDR3 length: 16
V gene: TRBV3-1
CDR3 protein: CASSQGLAGGSETQYF
CDR3 DNA: TGTGCCAGCAGCCAAGGACTAGCGGGAGGGAGCGAGACCCAGTACTTC

J gene: TRBJ1-1
clone size: NA
D gene: NA
CDR3 length: 19
V gene: TRBV7-8
CDR3 protein: CASSLVRGRAPIMNTEAFF
CDR3 DNA: TGTGCCAGCAGCTTAGTAAGGGGCAGAGCCCCAATCATGAACACTGAAGCTTTCTTT

J gene: TRBJ2-7
clone size: NA
D gene: NA
CDR3 length: 14
V gene: TRBV6-9
CDR3 protein: CASSYFRDSYEQYF
CDR3 DNA: TGTGCCAGCAGTTACTTCCGGGATTCCTACGAGCAGTACTTC

J gene: TRBJ2-7
clone size: many
D gene: NA
CDR3 length: 12
V gene: TRBV28
CDR3 protein: CASNSVSYEQYF
CDR3 DNA: TGTGCCAGCAACAGTGTCTCCTACGAGCAGTACTTC

J gene: TRBJ1-3
clone size: NA
D gene: NA
CDR3 length: 16
V gene: TRBV30
CDR3 protein: CAWSPFEGYSGNTIYF
CDR3 DNA: TGTGCCTGGAGCCCTTTTGAGGGCTACTCTGGAAACACCATATATTTT

J gene: TRBJ1-1
clone size: NA
D gene: TRBD1
CDR3 length: 13
V gene: TRBV19
CDR3 protein: CATRGWRSTEAFF
CDR3 DNA: TGTGCCACCAGGGGGTGGAGAAGCACTGAAGCTTTCTTT

J gene: TRBJ2-7
clone size: NA
D gene: NA
CDR3 length: 12
V gene: TRBV9
CDR3 protein: CASSLPIYEQYF
CDR3 DNA: TGTGCCAGCAGCCTTCCTATTTACGAGCAGTACTTC

J gene: TRBJ1-4
clone size: NA
D gene: NA
CDR3 length: 16
V gene: TRBV7-8
CDR3 protein: CASSLRSGEGSEKLFF
CDR3 DNA: TGTGCCAGCAGCTTAAGGTCCGGGGAAGGGTCAGAAAAACTGTTTTTT

J gene: TRBJ1-1
clone size: NA
D gene: TRBD1
CDR3 length: 13
V gene: TRBV5-6
CDR3 protein: CASSLISGGEAFF
CDR3 DNA: TGTGCCAGCAGCTTGATCTCAGGGGGTGAAGCTTTCTTT

J gene: TRBJ2-7
clone size: NA
D gene: NA
CDR3 length: 13
V gene: TRBV11-3
CDR3 protein: CASSAGREREQYF
CDR3 DNA: TGTGCCAGCAGCGCAGGCCGCGAGCGCGAGCAGTACTTC

J gene: TRBJ1-6
clone size: many
D gene: TRBD1
CDR3 length: 13
V gene: TRBV20-1
CDR3 protein: CSGRGPDNSPLHF
CDR3 DNA: TGCAGTGGGAGGGGGCCGGATAATTCACCCCTCCACTTT

J gene: TRBJ1-1
clone size: NA
D gene: TRBD1
CDR3 length: 14
V gene: TRBV5-6
CDR3 protein: CASRMDRGDTEAFF
CDR3 DNA: TGTGCCAGCAGGATGGACAGGGGAGACACTGAAGCTTTCTTT

J gene: TRBJ1-2
clone size: few
D gene: NA
CDR3 length: 12
V gene: TRBV18
CDR3 protein: CASSVQNDGYTF
CDR3 DNA: TGTGCCAGCTCAGTGCAGAACGATGGCTACACCTTC

J gene: TRBJ1-1
clone size: few
D gene: TRBD1
CDR3 length: 13
V gene: TRBV29-1
CDR3 protein: CSVIQGGNTEAFF
CDR3 DNA: TGCAGCGTCATACAGGGGGGGAACACTGAAGCTTTCTTT

J gene: TRBJ2-7
clone size: few
D gene: NA
CDR3 length: 14
V gene: TRBV7-9
CDR3 protein: CASSPPGPSYEQYF
CDR3 DNA: TGTGCCAGCAGCCCACCGGGCCCATCGTACGAGCAGTACTTC

J gene: TRBJ2-5
clone size: many
D gene: NA
CDR3 length: 14
V gene: TRBV7-8
CDR3 protein: CASSSYQGQETQYF
CDR3 DNA: TGTGCCAGCAGCTCCTATCAGGGGCAAGAGACCCAGTACTTC

J gene: TRBJ2-7
clone size: few
D gene: TRBD2
CDR3 length: 15
V gene: TRBV20-1
CDR3 protein: CSASAPLAGVYEQYF
CDR3 DNA: TGCAGTGCTTCCGCCCCCCTAGCGGGAGTGTACGAGCAGTACTTC

J gene: TRBJ2-7
clone size: NA
D gene: NA
CDR3 length: 14
V gene: TRBV19
CDR3 protein: CASSPGAGIYEQYF
CDR3 DNA: TGTGCCAGTAGTCCAGGGGCAGGGATCTACGAGCAGTACTTC

J gene: TRBJ1-1
clone size: many
D gene: TRBD1
CDR3 length: 15
V gene: TRBV5-1
CDR3 protein: CASSSGQGENTEAFF
CDR3 DNA: TGCGCCAGCAGCTCAGGACAGGGGGAGAACACTGAAGCTTTCTTT

J gene: TRBJ2-3
clone size: NA
D gene: NA
CDR3 length: 19
V gene: TRBV6-9
CDR3 protein: CASRSSGGGVKTSTDTQYF
CDR3 DNA: TGTGCCAGCCGTTCGTCGGGGGGCGGAGTGAAGACTAGCACAGATACGCAGTATTTT

J gene: TRBJ2-7
clone size: NA
D gene: NA
CDR3 length: 13
V gene: TRBV7-2
CDR3 protein: CASSLTSWYEQYF
CDR3 DNA: TGTGCCAGCAGCTTAACTAGCTGGTACGAGCAGTACTTC

J gene: TRBJ1-1
clone size: NA
D gene: TRBD1
CDR3 length: 12
V gene: TRBV29-1
CDR3 protein: CSVETGATEAFF
CDR3 DNA: TGCAGCGTTGAAACAGGGGCCACTGAAGCTTTCTTT

J gene: TRBJ1-5
clone size: many
D gene: TRBD1
CDR3 length: 13
V gene: TRBV7-2
CDR3 protein: CASSPQGDQPQHF
CDR3 DNA: TGTGCCAGCAGCCCACAGGGGGATCAGCCCCAGCATTTT

J gene: TRBJ2-2
clone size: few
D gene: TRBD2
CDR3 length: 16
V gene: TRBV20-1
CDR3 protein: CSARPVAGEFSGELFF
CDR3 DNA: TGCAGTGCTAGGCCCGTAGCGGGAGAGTTTTCGGGGGAGCTGTTTTTT

J gene: TRBJ2-7
clone size: NA
D gene: TRBD2
CDR3 length: 19
V gene: TRBV3-1
CDR3 protein: CASSQNPRRLAGVPYEQYF
CDR3 DNA: TGTGCCAGCAGCCAAAATCCGAGGAGACTAGCGGGAGTCCCCTACGAGCAGTACTTC